A selection of T cell receptor beta chains follows, all from one sample in a study of CD8+ T cells in alopecia areata. The table came from immunoSEQ multiplex PCR; TCRdb's copy has only in-frame clones and leaves some out. The table has roughly 170,000 clones, 50% to 60% seen once. The source material was CD4+ T cells sorted from blood, sampled at week 0. These receptors originate from a human donor with alopecia areata. Each CDR3 is given with its conserved first and last residue. D genes are given only for firm matches. Clone sizes are given selectively: once, few, many, or a class where the clone is expanded.

d_gene: .; abundance: .; v_gene: TRBV29-1; j_gene: TRBJ2-3; CDR3nt: TGCAGCGTTGATGGGCAAGCCACAGATACGCAGTATTTT; CDR3aa: CSVDGQATDTQYF
d_gene: .; abundance: few; v_gene: TRBV6-6; j_gene: TRBJ1-5; CDR3nt: TGTGCCAGCGAGGGGCGGAGGGGCAGCAATCAGCCCCAGCATTTT; CDR3aa: CASEGRRGSNQPQHF
d_gene: TRBD2; abundance: .; v_gene: TRBV7-2; j_gene: TRBJ2-1; CDR3nt: TGTGCCAGCAGCGCCCAACTAGCGGGGGGTGCCTACAATGAGCAGTTCTTC; CDR3aa: CASSAQLAGGAYNEQFF
d_gene: TRBD1; abundance: .; v_gene: TRBV6-1; j_gene: TRBJ2-7; CDR3nt: TGTGCCAGCGGGAACAGGGGGACCTACGAGCAGTACTTC; CDR3aa: CASGNRGTYEQYF
d_gene: .; abundance: .; v_gene: TRBV30; j_gene: TRBJ2-7; CDR3nt: TGTGCCTGGAGCTGGGGCCTTTCCTACGAGCAGTACTTC; CDR3aa: CAWSWGLSYEQYF
d_gene: .; abundance: .; v_gene: TRBV30; j_gene: TRBJ1-1; CDR3nt: TGTGCCTGGAGTGTACCGGGTGGGAACACTGAAGCTTTCTTT; CDR3aa: CAWSVPGGNTEAFF
d_gene: .; abundance: .; v_gene: TRBV7-2; j_gene: TRBJ1-5; CDR3nt: TGTGCCAGCAGCTTAGACACAGGGACTAGGCAGCCCCAGCATTTT; CDR3aa: CASSLDTGTRQPQHF
d_gene: .; abundance: .; v_gene: TRBV29-1; j_gene: TRBJ1-4; CDR3nt: TGCAGCGTCCTTGGCAGGGTGGAGGAAAAACTGTTTTTT; CDR3aa: CSVLGRVEEKLFF
d_gene: .; abundance: .; v_gene: TRBV5-1; j_gene: TRBJ1-2; CDR3nt: TGCGCCAGCAGCTTCCTCCTGCCGGGAAACTATGGCTACACCTTC; CDR3aa: CASSFLLPGNYGYTF
d_gene: TRBD1; abundance: .; v_gene: TRBV30; j_gene: TRBJ2-3; CDR3nt: TGTGCCTGGAGACGAGGGGACAGGGGAACAGATACGCAGTATTTT; CDR3aa: CAWRRGDRGTDTQYF
d_gene: .; abundance: .; v_gene: TRBV29-1; j_gene: TRBJ2-7; CDR3nt: TGCAGCGTTGAAGATCAAGGGGGACACGAGCAGTACTTC; CDR3aa: CSVEDQGGHEQYF
d_gene: TRBD1; abundance: few; v_gene: TRBV11-2; j_gene: TRBJ1-1; CDR3nt: TGTGCCAGCAGCTTAGGACGGACAGGTGAAGCTTTCTTT; CDR3aa: CASSLGRTGEAFF